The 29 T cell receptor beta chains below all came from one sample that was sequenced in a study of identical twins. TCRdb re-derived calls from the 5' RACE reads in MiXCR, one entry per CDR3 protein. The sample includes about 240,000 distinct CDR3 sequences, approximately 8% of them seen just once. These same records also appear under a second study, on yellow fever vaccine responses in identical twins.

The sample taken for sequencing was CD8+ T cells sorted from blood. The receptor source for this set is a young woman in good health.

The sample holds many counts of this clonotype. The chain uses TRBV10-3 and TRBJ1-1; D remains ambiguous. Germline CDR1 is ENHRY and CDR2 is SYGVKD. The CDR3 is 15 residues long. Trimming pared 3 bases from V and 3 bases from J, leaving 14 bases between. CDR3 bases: TGTGCCATCAGTGATCTTTTAGGACTCGACACTGAAGCTTTCTTT. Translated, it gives CAISDLLGLDTEAFF.

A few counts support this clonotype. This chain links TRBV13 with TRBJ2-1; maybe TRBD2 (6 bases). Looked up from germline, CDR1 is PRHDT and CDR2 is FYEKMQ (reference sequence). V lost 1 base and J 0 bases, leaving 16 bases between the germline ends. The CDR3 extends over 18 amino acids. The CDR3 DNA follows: TGTGCCAGCAGCTTAGAGTGGCCGGGGGAGAGCTCCTACAATGAGCAGTTCTTC. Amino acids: CASSLEWPGESSYNEQFF.

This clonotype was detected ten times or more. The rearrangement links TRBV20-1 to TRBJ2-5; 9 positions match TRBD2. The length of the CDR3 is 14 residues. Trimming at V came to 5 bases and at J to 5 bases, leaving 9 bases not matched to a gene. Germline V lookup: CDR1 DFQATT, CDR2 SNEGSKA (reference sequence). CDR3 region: CSAPRTSAGETQYF. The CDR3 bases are TGCAGTGCTCCCAGGACTAGCGCGGGGGAGACCCAGTACTTC.

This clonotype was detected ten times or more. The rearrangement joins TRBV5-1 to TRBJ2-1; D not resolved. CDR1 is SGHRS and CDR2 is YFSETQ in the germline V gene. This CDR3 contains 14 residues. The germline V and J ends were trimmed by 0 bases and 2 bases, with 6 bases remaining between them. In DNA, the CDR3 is TGCGCCAGCAGCTTGGATTCACCCTACAATGAGCAGTTCTTC. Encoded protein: CASSLDSPYNEQFF.

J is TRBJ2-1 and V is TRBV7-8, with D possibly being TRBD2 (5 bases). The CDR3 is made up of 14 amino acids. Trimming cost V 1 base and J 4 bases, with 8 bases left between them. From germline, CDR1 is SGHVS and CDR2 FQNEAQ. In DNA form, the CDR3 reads TGTGCCAGCAGCTTAGGGCGGGCTTACAATGAGCAGTTCTTC. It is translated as CASSLGRAYNEQFF.

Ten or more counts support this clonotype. CDR3 coding DNA: TGTGCCAGCAGTTTAGGGGGGGTCAGCGAGCAGTACTTC. This encodes CASSLGGVSEQYF. The chain joins TRBV12-3 or TRBV12-4 to TRBJ2-7; weak D call: TRBD2 (6 bases). V was clipped by 1 base and J by 6 bases, with 10 bases between them. This CDR3 is 13 amino acids long.

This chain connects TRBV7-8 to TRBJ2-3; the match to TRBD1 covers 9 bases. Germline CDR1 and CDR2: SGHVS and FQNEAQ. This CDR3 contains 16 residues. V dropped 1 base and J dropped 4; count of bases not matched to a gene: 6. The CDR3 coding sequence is TGTGCCAGCAGCTTAGTACAGGGGGCCGTAGCAGATACGCAGTATTTT. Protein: CASSLVQGAVADTQYF.

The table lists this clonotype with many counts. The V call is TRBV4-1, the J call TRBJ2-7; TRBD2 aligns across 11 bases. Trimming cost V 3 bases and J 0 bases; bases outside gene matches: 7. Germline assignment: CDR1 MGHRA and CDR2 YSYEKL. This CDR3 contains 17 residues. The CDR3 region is CASSHPPGTSGSYEQYF. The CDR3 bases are TGCGCCAGCAGCCATCCCCCCGGGACTAGCGGCTCCTACGAGCAGTACTTC.

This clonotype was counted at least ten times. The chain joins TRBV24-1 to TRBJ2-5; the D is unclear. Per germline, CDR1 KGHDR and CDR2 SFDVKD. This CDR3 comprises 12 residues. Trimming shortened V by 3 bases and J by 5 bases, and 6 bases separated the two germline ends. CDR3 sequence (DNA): TGTGCCACCAGTGATATCGTGGAGACCCAGTACTTC. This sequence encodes CATSDIVETQYF.

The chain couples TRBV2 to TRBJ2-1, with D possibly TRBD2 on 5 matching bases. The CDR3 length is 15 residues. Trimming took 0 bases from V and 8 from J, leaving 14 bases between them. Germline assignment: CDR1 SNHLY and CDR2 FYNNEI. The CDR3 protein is CASSEAGDLFYEQFF. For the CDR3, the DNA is TGTGCCAGCAGTGAAGCGGGAGACTTATTCTATGAGCAGTTCTTC.

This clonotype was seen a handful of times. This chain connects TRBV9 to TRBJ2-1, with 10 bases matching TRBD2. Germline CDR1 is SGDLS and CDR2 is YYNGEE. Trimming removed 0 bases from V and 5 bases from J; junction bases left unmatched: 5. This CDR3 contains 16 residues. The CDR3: CASSVVSLAGNNEQFF. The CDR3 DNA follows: TGTGCCAGCAGCGTAGTGTCACTAGCGGGGAACAATGAGCAGTTCTTC.

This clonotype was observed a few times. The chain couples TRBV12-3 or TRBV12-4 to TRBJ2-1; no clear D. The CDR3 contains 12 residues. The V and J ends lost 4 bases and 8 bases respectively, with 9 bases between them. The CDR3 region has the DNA TGTGCCAGCAGTTCCCTCCGAGATGAGCAGTTCTTC. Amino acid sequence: CASSSLRDEQFF.

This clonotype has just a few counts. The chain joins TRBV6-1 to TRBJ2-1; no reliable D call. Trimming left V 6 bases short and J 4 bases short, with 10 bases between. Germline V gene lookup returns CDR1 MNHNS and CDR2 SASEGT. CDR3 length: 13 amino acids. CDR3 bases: TGTGCCAGCAGCTCCGACGGATACAATGAGCAGTTCTTC. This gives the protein CASSSDGYNEQFF.

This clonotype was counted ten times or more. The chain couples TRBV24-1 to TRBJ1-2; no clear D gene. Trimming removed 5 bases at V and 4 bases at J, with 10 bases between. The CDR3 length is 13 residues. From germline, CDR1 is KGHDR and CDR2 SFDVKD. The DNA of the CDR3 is TGTGCCACCAGTGGCGGGAGCGGCTATGGCTACACCTTC. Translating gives CATSGGSGYGYTF.

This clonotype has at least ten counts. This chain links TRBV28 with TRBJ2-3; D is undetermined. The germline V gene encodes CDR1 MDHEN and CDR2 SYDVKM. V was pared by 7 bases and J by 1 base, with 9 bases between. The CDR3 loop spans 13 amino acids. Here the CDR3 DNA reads TGTGCCAGCATTCCGGGTGGCACAGATACGCAGTATTTT. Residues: CASIPGGTDTQYF.

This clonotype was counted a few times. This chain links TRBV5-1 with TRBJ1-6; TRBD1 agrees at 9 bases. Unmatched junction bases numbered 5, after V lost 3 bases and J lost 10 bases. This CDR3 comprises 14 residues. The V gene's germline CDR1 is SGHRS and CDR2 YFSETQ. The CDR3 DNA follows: TGCGCCAGCAGCTCCGGGACAGGGATATCACCCCTCCACTTT. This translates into CASSSGTGISPLHF.

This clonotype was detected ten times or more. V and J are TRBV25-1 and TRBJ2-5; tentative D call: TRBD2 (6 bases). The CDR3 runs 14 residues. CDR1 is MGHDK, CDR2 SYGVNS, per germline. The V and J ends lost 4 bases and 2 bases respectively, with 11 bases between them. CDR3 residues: CASSAPGTQETQYF. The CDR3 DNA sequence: TGTGCCAGCAGTGCCCCCGGGACTCAAGAGACCCAGTACTTC.

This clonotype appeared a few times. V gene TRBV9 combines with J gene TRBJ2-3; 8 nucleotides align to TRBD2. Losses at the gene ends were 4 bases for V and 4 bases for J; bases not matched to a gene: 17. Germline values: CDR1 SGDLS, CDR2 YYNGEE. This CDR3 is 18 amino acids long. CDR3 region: CASSPSSRPRGGADTQYF. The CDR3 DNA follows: TGTGCCAGCAGCCCTTCGTCCCGACCCCGGGGGGGCGCAGATACGCAGTATTTT.

Written as DNA, the CDR3 is TGCGCCAGCAGCTTGGCTTTTCGGACAGGAGATTTCTATGGCTACACCTTC. Residues: CASSLAFRTGDFYGYTF. V is TRBV5-1 and J is TRBJ1-2, with 7 bases lining up with TRBD1. Trimming removed 0 bases from V and 4 bases from J; junction bases left unmatched: 12. CDR3 length: 17 residues. Germline loops: CDR1 SGHRS, CDR2 YFSETQ.

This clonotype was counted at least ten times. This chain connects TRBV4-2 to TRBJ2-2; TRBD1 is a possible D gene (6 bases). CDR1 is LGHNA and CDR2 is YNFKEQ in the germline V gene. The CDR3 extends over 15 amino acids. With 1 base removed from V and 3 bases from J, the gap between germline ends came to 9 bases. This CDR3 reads CASSQGAGDTGELFF. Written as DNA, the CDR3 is TGTGCCAGCAGCCAAGGGGCAGGGGACACCGGGGAGCTGTTTTTT.

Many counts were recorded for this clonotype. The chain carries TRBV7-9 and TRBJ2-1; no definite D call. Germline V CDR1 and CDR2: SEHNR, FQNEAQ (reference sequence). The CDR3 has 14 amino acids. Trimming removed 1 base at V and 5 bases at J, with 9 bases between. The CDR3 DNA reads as TGTGCCAGCAGCTTAGTCACGGGCAACAATGAGCAGTTCTTC. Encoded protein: CASSLVTGNNEQFF.

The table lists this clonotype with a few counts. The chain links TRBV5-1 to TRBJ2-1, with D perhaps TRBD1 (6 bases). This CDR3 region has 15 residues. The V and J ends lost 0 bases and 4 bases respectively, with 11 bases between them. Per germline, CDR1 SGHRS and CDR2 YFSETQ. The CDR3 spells CASSLEGDPYNEQFF. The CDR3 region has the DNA TGCGCCAGCAGCTTGGAGGGGGACCCTTACAATGAGCAGTTCTTC.

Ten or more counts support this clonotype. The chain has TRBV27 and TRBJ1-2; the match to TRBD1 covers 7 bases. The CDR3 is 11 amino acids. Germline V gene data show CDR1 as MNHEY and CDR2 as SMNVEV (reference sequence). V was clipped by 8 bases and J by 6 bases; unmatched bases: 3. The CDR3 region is CASGRGHGYTF. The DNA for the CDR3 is TGTGCCAGCGGGAGGGGGCATGGCTACACCTTC.

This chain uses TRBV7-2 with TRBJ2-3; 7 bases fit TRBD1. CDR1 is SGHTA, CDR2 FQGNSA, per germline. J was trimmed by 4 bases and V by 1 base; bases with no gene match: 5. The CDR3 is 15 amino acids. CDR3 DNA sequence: TGTGCCAGCAGCTTAGGGTCTACAGGGGCAGATACGCAGTATTTT. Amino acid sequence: CASSLGSTGADTQYF.

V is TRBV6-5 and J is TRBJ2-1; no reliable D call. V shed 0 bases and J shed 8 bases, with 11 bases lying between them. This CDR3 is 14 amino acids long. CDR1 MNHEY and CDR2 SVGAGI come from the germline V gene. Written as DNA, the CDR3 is TGTGCCAGCAGTTACTCAGTCAGCAATGATGAGCAGTTCTTC. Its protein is CASSYSVSNDEQFF.

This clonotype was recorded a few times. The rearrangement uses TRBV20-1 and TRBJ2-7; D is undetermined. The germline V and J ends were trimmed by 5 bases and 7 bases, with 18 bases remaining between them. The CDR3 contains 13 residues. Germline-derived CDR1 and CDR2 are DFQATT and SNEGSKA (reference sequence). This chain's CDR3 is CSALEENQREQYV. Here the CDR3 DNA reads TGCAGTGCTCTAGAGGAGAATCAGAGAGAGCAGTACGTC.

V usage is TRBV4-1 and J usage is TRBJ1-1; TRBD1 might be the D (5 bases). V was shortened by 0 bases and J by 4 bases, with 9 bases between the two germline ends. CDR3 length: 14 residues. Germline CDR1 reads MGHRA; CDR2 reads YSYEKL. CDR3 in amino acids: CASSQETVGTEAFF. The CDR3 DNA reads TGCGCCAGCAGCCAAGAGACAGTAGGCACTGAAGCTTTCTTT.

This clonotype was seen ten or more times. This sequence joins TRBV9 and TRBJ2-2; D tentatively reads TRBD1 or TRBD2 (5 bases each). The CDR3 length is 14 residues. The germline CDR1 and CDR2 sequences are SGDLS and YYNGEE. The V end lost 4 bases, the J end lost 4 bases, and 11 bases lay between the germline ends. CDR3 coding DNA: TGTGCCAGCAGCCCCTACGGGGCCACCGGGGAGCTGTTTTTT. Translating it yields CASSPYGATGELFF.

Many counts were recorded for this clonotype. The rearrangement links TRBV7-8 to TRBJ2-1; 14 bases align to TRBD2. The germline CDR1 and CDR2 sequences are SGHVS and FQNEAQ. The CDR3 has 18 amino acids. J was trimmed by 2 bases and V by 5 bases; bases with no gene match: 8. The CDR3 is CASSPPTSGRVAYNEQFF. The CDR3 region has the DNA TGTGCCAGCAGCCCACCGACTAGCGGGAGGGTCGCCTACAATGAGCAGTTCTTC.